These T cell receptor beta chains were read from a single sample in a study of blood T cells in healthy people across ages. In TCRdb, the 5' RACE reads were re-called with MiXCR into one record per CDR3 protein. The sample records about 800,000 distinct CDR3 sequences, about 46% being singletons. Sequencing was done on a sample of blood. These receptors were collected from an elderly man in good health. The CDR3 runs from the conserved cysteine through the conserved F or W. D genes are given only for firm matches. Some rows mark clone size as missing; the rest say once, few, many or name a class of expanded clone.

abundance	j_gene	len	d_gene	v_gene	CDR3nt	CDR3aa
NA	TRBJ2-3	15	TRBD2	TRBV7-3	TGTGCCAGCCGCCGGGCGGGAGTCGGCACAGATACGCAGTATTTT	CASRRAGVGTDTQYF
NA	TRBJ2-2	16	TRBD1	TRBV5-5	TGTGCCAGCAGCTTGTTACAGGGGCTGGGCACCGGGGAGCTGTTTTTT	CASSLLQGLGTGELFF
NA	TRBJ2-3	16	TRBD2	TRBV5-1	TGCGCCAGCAGCTTGAATAGCGGGGGCCCCACAGATACGCAGTATTTT	CASSLNSGGPTDTQYF
NA	TRBJ2-7	11	NA	TRBV20-1	TGCAGTGCTAGCCGTACCTACGAGCAGTACTTC	CSASRTYEQYF
NA	TRBJ1-5	14	NA	TRBV6-4	TGTGCCAACAAACCGGCGAAGTACAATCAGCCCCAGCATTTT	CANKPAKYNQPQHF
NA	TRBJ1-1	13	NA	TRBV19	TGTGCCAGTAAAATCGGACAGTACACTGAAGCTTTCTTT	CASKIGQYTEAFF
NA	TRBJ1-1	13	NA	TRBV14	TGTGCCAGCAGCGAGAGTACAGTAGCTGAAGCTTTCTTT	CASSESTVAEAFF
NA	TRBJ2-7	13	TRBD2	TRBV28	TGTGCCAGCAGTTTAGGGGGGGGTCTACAGCAGTACTTC	CASSLGGGLQQYF
NA	TRBJ2-7	13	NA	TRBV9	TGTGCCAGCAGCGTAGAAGCGAACAATGAGCAGTACTTC	CASSVEANNEQYF
few	TRBJ1-2	15	NA	TRBV28	TGTGCCAGCAGTTTTTGGTCTGATTCTAACTATGGCTACACCTTC	CASSFWSDSNYGYTF
NA	TRBJ2-7	14	TRBD2	TRBV7-8	TGTGCCAGCAGTGGGACTAGCCGACACTACGAGCAGTACTTC	CASSGTSRHYEQYF
NA	TRBJ2-4	15	TRBD1	TRBV5-5	TGTGCCAGCAGCTTGGGACAGGGGAATCAAAACATTCAGTACTTC	CASSLGQGNQNIQYF
many	TRBJ2-3	15	NA	TRBV7-2	TGTGCCAGCAGCTTCGGCTCCCCTAGCACAGATACGCAGTATTTT	CASSFGSPSTDTQYF
NA	TRBJ2-5	14	TRBD1	TRBV5-1	TGCGCCAGCAGACGACAGGGGGAAGGAGAGACCCAGTACTTC	CASRRQGEGETQYF
many	TRBJ2-7	13	NA	TRBV5-5	TGTGCCAGCAGCTCGGGCGGGGATTACGAGCAGTACTTC	CASSSGGDYEQYF
few	TRBJ1-5	14	NA	TRBV5-1	TGCGCCAGCGTCTCAGAGCCCCCAGGGCAGCCCCAGCATTTT	CASVSEPPGQPQHF
NA	TRBJ2-7	15	TRBD2	TRBV20-1	TGCAGTGCTAGCGCCGGGACTAGCGGAACCTACGAGCAGTACTTC	CSASAGTSGTYEQYF
NA	TRBJ2-1	18	TRBD2	TRBV6-2/TRBV6-3	TGTGCCAGCAGTTACTCGACTGCTAGCGGTCTCTCCTACAATGAGCAGTTCTTC	CASSYSTASGLSYNEQFF
few	TRBJ2-7	15	NA	TRBV7-2	TGTGCCAGCAGCCCCGGACCCGGTGGTTTGGGGGAGCAGTACTTC	CASSPGPGGLGEQYF
few	TRBJ1-2	14	NA	TRBV9	TGTGCCAGCAGCCCAAGCATTGGCGGCTATGGCTACACCTTC	CASSPSIGGYGYTF
NA	TRBJ1-4	16	NA	TRBV5-1	TGCGCCAGCAGCCTCGGAGTTCGGGATGCGGGCGAAAAACTGTTTTTT	CASSLGVRDAGEKLFF
NA	TRBJ1-5	15	TRBD1	TRBV6-1	TGTGCCAGCACTTCGGGACAGGCGGGCAATCAGCCCCAGCATTTT	CASTSGQAGNQPQHF
NA	TRBJ1-2	12	NA	TRBV28	TGTGCCAGCAGTTCATCAGTCCGAGGCTACACCTTC	CASSSSVRGYTF
once	TRBJ2-1	21	TRBD2	TRBV27	TGTGCCAGCAGTTTATTACCCGTGGGACTAGCGGGAGTAAAAGGGTACAATGAGCAGTTCTTC	CASSLLPVGLAGVKGYNEQFF
NA	TRBJ2-7	14	TRBD1	TRBV29-1	TGCAGCGTACTCGACAGGGGGAGCTCCTACGAGCAGTACTTC	CSVLDRGSSYEQYF
NA	TRBJ2-1	15	NA	TRBV9	TGTGCCAGCAGCCGCGGCCTAGACTGGGACAATGAGCAGTTCTTC	CASSRGLDWDNEQFF
few	TRBJ1-1	12	NA	TRBV5-1	TGCGCCAGCAGCCCGCAGGGGACTGAAGCTTTCTTT	CASSPQGTEAFF
NA	TRBJ1-2	15	NA	TRBV10-3	TGTGCCATCAGTGAGTGGGGGATAAAGGACTATGGCTACACCTTC	CAISEWGIKDYGYTF
NA	TRBJ1-1	16	NA	TRBV12-3/TRBV12-4	TGTGCCAGCAGTTTATCCGGCCGGGGGTTAAACACTGAAGCTTTCTTT	CASSLSGRGLNTEAFF
NA	TRBJ1-1	13	NA	TRBV27	TGTGCCAGCAGTTTCCTCCCCTACACTGAAGCTTTCTTT	CASSFLPYTEAFF
NA	TRBJ2-7	16	TRBD2	TRBV25-1	TGTGCCAGCAGTAGAGACTCCGGGACTACCAACTACGAGCAGTACTTC	CASSRDSGTTNYEQYF
NA	TRBJ2-1	15	NA	TRBV13	TGTGCCAGCAGCTTTCCCCAGACATCCAGGGATGAGCAGTTCTTC	CASSFPQTSRDEQFF
NA	TRBJ2-7	14	NA	TRBV28	TGTGCCAGCTCCGTAGCTGGCGGAACCTACGAGCAGTACTTC	CASSVAGGTYEQYF
many	TRBJ2-3	16	NA	TRBV5-1	TGCGCCAGCAGCTTGGAAAACAGGGTTCGAACAGATACGCAGTATTTT	CASSLENRVRTDTQYF
NA	TRBJ2-7	15	TRBD1	TRBV4-3	TGCGCCAGCAGCCAAGATCCGGGACAGGGGATGATGCAGTACTTC	CASSQDPGQGMMQYF
many	TRBJ2-5	14	TRBD2	TRBV4-2	TGTGCCAGCAGCCAAGGGACTAGTCAAGAGACCCAGTACTTC	CASSQGTSQETQYF
NA	TRBJ2-4	16	NA	TRBV10-3	TGTGCCATCAGCGAGTCGTTTCAGTCGACCAAAAACATTCAGTACTTC	CAISESFQSTKNIQYF
NA	TRBJ2-1	17	TRBD2	TRBV12-3/TRBV12-4	TGTGCCAGCAGTGGACCTGAAGGACTAGCGGAGTACAATGAGCAGTTCTTC	CASSGPEGLAEYNEQFF
NA	TRBJ1-4	13	NA	TRBV6-1	TGTGCCAGCGGTGAAGGGGATTATGAAAAACTGTTTTTT	CASGEGDYEKLFF
many	TRBJ2-5	14	TRBD1	TRBV7-2	TGTGCCAGCAGCTTAGAGACAGGGGCAGAGACCCAGTACTTC	CASSLETGAETQYF
once	TRBJ1-1	15	NA	TRBV5-1	TGCGCCAGCAGCTTGGAACCGGGAGGAGGCACTGAAGCTTTCTTT	CASSLEPGGGTEAFF
NA	TRBJ2-4	18	TRBD2	TRBV28	TGTGCCAGCAGTAAAACTAGCGGGAGGGCCGTCGCCAAAAACATTCAGTACTTC	CASSKTSGRAVAKNIQYF
NA	TRBJ2-1	17	NA	TRBV7-2	TGTGCCAGCAGCTTTGGAGTCCGGCAGGGCGGATCCGAGACCCAGTTCTTC	CASSFGVRQGGSETQFF
NA	TRBJ2-7	15	TRBD2	TRBV6-6	TGTGCCAGCAGTTACGGTTTCGAAGCGGGAGTCGAGCAGTACTTC	CASSYGFEAGVEQYF
few	TRBJ1-2	12	NA	TRBV25-1	TGTGCCAGCAGTGAACAGGGATGGGGCTACACCTTC	CASSEQGWGYTF
NA	TRBJ2-6	19	NA	TRBV4-1	TGCGCCAGCAGCCAAGATAGGGAGCCTCACCACTCTGGGGCCAACGTCCTGACTTTC	CASSQDREPHHSGANVLTF
many	TRBJ2-1	18	NA	TRBV7-2	TGTGCCAGCAGCTTAGCGCCTGAGCGGAGGCCCCCCTCACATGAGCAGTTCTTC	CASSLAPERRPPSHEQFF
NA	TRBJ2-5	17	TRBD1	TRBV5-1	TGCGCCAGCAGCTCGGAAGTCGGGCAGGGGGCAGGAGAGACCCAGTACTTC	CASSSEVGQGAGETQYF
NA	TRBJ2-4	16	NA	TRBV5-1	TGCGCCAGCAGCTTGGCCTTGGATGGTTCGGGAAACATTCAGTACTTC	CASSLALDGSGNIQYF
few	TRBJ2-7	16	NA	TRBV21-1	TGTGCCGGCTTGACAGGGGGCGGACTGATTACCTACGAGCAGTACTTC	CAGLTGGGLITYEQYF
NA	TRBJ2-1	17	NA	TRBV6-2/TRBV6-3	TGTGCCAGCAGCCGGGGGGACAGTGTACGGTCCTACAATGAGCAGTTCTTC	CASSRGDSVRSYNEQFF
NA	TRBJ2-3	17	TRBD2	TRBV20-1	TGCAGTGCTGGGCGACTAGCGGGGGGACTTTTGATAGATACGCAGTATTTT	CSAGRLAGGLLIDTQYF
NA	TRBJ2-2	16	TRBD1	TRBV9	TGTGCCAGCAGCGTAGGAGGACAGGTTAAGGCAGGGGAGCTGTTTTTT	CASSVGGQVKAGELFF
NA	TRBJ2-1	16	TRBD2	TRBV3-1	TGTGCCAGCAGCCTTAGCGGGAGGGCCGACTACAATGAGCAGTTCTTC	CASSLSGRADYNEQFF
few	TRBJ2-5	11	NA	TRBV29-1	TGCAGCGTTGTTCGGGGGAATGAGCAGTACTTC	CSVVRGNEQYF